This paragraph covers one T cell receptor beta chain sequence. Per the original methods: Quantification of nucleated cells was approximated via reference gene primer amplification. TCRdb's copy holds only in-frame clones and misses some; the assay was immunoSEQ multiplex PCR. V and J calls and clone size are as listed in that table; D and trimming were resolved from the DNA. The data show about 240,000 clones, roughly 86% seen once. The data originate from a study of blood T cell repertoires in COVID-19. Across the study: The United States, Italy and Spain supplied acute and convalescent COVID-19 samples. The cDNA or gDNA used as material had been derived from T cells, B-cell-depleted T cells, or PBMCs.

The trim removed 0 bases at V and 3 bases at J, leaving 3 bases unmatched. The germline gives CDR1 SGHNT, CDR2 YYREEE (reference sequence). The CDR3 contains 15 residues. J is TRBJ2-7 and V is TRBV5-4; 10 bases are shared with TRBD1. The material sequenced was peripheral blood. The clonotype comes from a man older than 75 with acute or convalescent COVID-19. CDR3 nucleotide sequence: TGTGCCAGCAGCTTGGGACAGGGGGCGCTCTACGAGCAGTACTTC. The encoded protein is CASSLGQGALYEQYF.